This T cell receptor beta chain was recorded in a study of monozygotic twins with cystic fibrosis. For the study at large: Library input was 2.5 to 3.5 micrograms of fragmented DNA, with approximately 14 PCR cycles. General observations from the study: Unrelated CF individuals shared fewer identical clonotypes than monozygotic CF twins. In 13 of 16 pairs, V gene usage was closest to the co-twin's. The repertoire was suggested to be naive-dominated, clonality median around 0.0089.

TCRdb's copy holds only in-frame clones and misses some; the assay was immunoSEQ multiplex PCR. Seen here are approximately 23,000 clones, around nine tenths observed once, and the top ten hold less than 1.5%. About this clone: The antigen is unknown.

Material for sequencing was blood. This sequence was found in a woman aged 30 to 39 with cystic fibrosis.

CDR3 loop: CAWSVSPETQYF. The CDR3 nucleotides read TGTGCCTGGAGTGTAAGCCCAGAGACCCAGTACTTC. The chain is built from TRBV30 and TRBJ2-5; D is unclear. V shed 0 bases and J shed 4 bases, with 6 bases lying between them. CDR1 and CDR2 (germline): GTSNPN, SVGIG (reference sequence). The CDR3 extends over 12 amino acids.